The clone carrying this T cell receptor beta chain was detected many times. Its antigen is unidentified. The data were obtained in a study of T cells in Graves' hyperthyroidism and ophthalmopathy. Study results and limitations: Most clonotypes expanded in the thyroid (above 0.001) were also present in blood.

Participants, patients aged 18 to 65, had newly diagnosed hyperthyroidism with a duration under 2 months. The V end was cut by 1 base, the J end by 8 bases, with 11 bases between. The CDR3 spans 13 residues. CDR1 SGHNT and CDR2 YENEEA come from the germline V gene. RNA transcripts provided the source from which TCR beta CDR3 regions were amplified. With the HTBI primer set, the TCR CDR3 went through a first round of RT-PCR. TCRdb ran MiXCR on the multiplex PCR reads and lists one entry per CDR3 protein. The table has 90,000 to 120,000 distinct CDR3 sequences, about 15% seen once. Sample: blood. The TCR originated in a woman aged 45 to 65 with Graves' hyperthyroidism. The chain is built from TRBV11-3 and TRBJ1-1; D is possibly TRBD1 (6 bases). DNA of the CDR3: TGTGCCAGCAGCTTAGTCCAGGGGACAGAAGCTTTCTTT. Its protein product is CASSLVQGTEAFF.